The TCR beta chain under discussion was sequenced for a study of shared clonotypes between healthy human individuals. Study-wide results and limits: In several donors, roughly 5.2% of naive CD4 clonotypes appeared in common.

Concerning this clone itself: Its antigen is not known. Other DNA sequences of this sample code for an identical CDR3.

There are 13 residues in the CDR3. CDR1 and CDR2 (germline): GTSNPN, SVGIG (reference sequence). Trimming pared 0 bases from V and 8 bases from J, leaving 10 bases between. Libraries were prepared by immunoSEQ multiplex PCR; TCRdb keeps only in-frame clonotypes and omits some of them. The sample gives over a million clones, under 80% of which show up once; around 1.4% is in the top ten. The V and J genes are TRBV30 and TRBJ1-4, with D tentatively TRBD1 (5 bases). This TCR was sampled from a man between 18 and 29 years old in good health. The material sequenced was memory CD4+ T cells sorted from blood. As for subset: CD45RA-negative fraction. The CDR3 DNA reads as TGTGCCTGGAGTGTAGGGGTAAAGGAAAAACTGTTTTTT. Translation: CAWSVGVKEKLFF. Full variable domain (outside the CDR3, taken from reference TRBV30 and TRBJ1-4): SQTIHQWPATLVQPVGSPLSLECTVEGTSNPNLYWYRQAAGRGLQLLFYSVGIGQISSEVPQNLSASRPQDRQFILSSKKLLLSDSGFYLCAWSVGVKEKLFFGSGTQLSVL.